This TCR beta chain stems from a study of blood T cell repertoires in COVID-19. Study summary: Both acute and convalescent COVID-19 samples were obtained from the United States, Italy and Spain.

Produced via immunoSEQ multiplex PCR; TCRdb's table is partial and in-frame only. The sample has 310,000 or so clones; approximately 90% are singletons. V was pared by 2 bases and J by 0 bases, with 11 bases between. The CDR3 spans 15 residues. CDR1 and CDR2 (germline): MNHNS, SASEGT. The sequencing sample was made of peripheral blood. The source of this sequence is a young woman with COVID-19, enrolled during active disease. The V call is TRBV6-1, the J call TRBJ2-7, with D possibly matching TRBD2 (5 bases). CDR3 nucleotide sequence: TGTGCCAGCAGTGAACCCAGCGGTCGCTCCTACGAGCAGTACTTC. Translation: CASSEPSGRSYEQYF.